The 24 T cell receptor beta chains reported below all come from one sample, sequenced in a study of OX40 agonist ivuxolimab in advanced cancers. Generated by immunoSEQ multiplex PCR, the TCRdb table keeps only in-frame clones and is missing some. The table has about 88,000 clones, about 83% seen once. Material: CD4+ or CD8+ T cells sorted from blood, obtained in a trial of the OX40 agonist ivuxolimab. All receptors derive from an adult with an advanced solid tumor such as melanoma, head and neck, liver or kidney cancer.

This chain connects TRBV5-1 to TRBJ1-6; 7 nucleotides align to TRBD1. CDR1 and CDR2 from the germline V gene are SGHRS and YFSETQ. The CDR3 consists of 14 residues. V lost 4 bases and J lost 9; bases outside the gene matches: 7. CDR3 amino acids: CASSTGDVASPLHF. CDR3 nucleotide sequence: TGCGCCAGCAGCACAGGGGACGTAGCTTCACCCCTCCACTTT.

This clone was seen only a few times. This sequence joins TRBV19 and TRBJ1-5; D is uncertain. The CDR3 extends over 12 amino acids. Germline CDR1 and CDR2: LNHDA and SQIVND (reference sequence). Trimming removed 3 bases from V and 5 bases from J, with 5 bases in between. The CDR3 sequence: CASSIPYQPQHF. CDR3 sequence (DNA): TGTGCCAGTAGTATCCCTTATCAGCCCCAGCATTTT.

This chain connects TRBV11-2 to TRBJ2-2; 11 nucleotides match TRBD2. The junction had 6 bases not matched to a gene; V was cut back by 5 bases and J by 4 bases. Germline V gene lookup returns CDR1 SGHAT and CDR2 FQNNGV. The CDR3 totals 16 residues. CDR3 amino acids: CASSPRGTSGTGELFF. In nucleotides, the CDR3 is TGTGCCAGCAGCCCACGAGGGACTAGCGGCACCGGGGAGCTGTTTTTT. The whole variable domain, remainder taken from reference TRBV11-2 and TRBJ2-2, is EAGVAQSPRYKIIEKRQSVAFWCNPISGHATLYWYQQILGQGPKLLIQFQNNGVVDDSQLPKDRFSAERLKGVDSTLKIQPAKLEDSAVYLCASSPRGTSGTGELFFGEGSRLTVL.

The chain employs TRBV7-7 and TRBJ2-2; D gene ambiguous. Germline-derived CDR1 and CDR2 are SSHAT and FNYEAQ (reference sequence). The V gene lost 1 base and the J gene lost 4 bases, with 7 bases spanning the gap. The CDR3 runs to 14 residues. The CDR3 bases are TGTGCCAGCAGCTTAGTGTTTGGCACCGGGGAGCTGTTTTTT. As protein: CASSLVFGTGELFF.

The rearrangement joins TRBV5-4 to TRBJ2-1; D is ambiguous. V lost 2 bases and J lost 7, with 10 bases in between. This CDR3 region has 13 residues. CDR1 SGHNT and CDR2 YYREEE come from the germline V gene (reference sequence). In nucleotides, the CDR3 is TGTGCCAGCAGCTTACTCGCAATAAATGAGCAGTTCTTC. It is translated as CASSLLAINEQFF.

The V gene is TRBV12-2, the J gene TRBJ2-3. TRBV12-2 is given as a pseudogene. This CDR3 spans 10 amino acids. CDR3 bases: TGTGCAACTCCGCCAGATACGCAGTATTTT. As protein: CATPPDTQYF.

The V and J genes are TRBV7-2 and TRBJ2-1; no reliable D call. The CDR3 totals 15 residues. CDR1 is SGHTA, CDR2 FQGNSA, per germline. V was trimmed by 0 bases and J by 6 bases, leaving 12 bases between them. The CDR3 DNA sequence: TGTGCCAGCAGCTTAGCCCGACTCACCGGCAATGAGCAGTTCTTC. Its protein is CASSLARLTGNEQFF.

This clone turned up a few times. The chain joins TRBV7-9 to TRBJ1-1; D may be TRBD1 (5 bases). CDR1 and CDR2 from the germline V gene are SEHNR and FQNEAQ (reference sequence). Trimming removed 8 bases at V and 4 bases at J, with 17 bases between. This CDR3 is 14 amino acids long. DNA for the CDR3: TGTGCCAGCCTTGCGGGACCCGGGGGCACTGAAGCTTTCTTT. It is translated as CASLAGPGGTEAFF.

V is TRBV5-5 and J is TRBJ2-7, with 8 bases fitting TRBD2. CDR3 length: 16 amino acids. The V gene end was trimmed by 4 bases and the J gene end by 2 bases; junction bases not matched to a gene: 11. Germline loops: CDR1 SGHKS, CDR2 YYEKEE (reference sequence). The CDR3 DNA is TGTGCCAGCAGCCCGGGAGGGGCCAGGTTAGCCTACGAGCAGTACTTC. It is translated as CASSPGGARLAYEQYF.

This sequence joins TRBV7-8 and TRBJ2-2; TRBD1 might be the D (6 bases). Germline V gives CDR1 SGHVS, CDR2 FQNEAQ. The CDR3 consists of 14 residues. Trimming took 8 bases from V and 3 from J, leaving 13 bases between them. CDR3 loop: CASGGAGDTGELFF. In DNA form, the CDR3 reads TGTGCCAGCGGTGGGGCAGGGGACACCGGGGAGCTGTTTTTT.

This chain joins TRBV11-2 and TRBJ2-1; no clear D. This CDR3 is 15 amino acids long. Germline values: CDR1 SGHAT, CDR2 FQNNGV. The V end lost 5 bases, the J end lost 2 bases, and 13 bases lay between the germline ends. In DNA, the CDR3 is TGTGCCAGCAGCGCCGCGACGGGCCCCTACAATGAGCAGTTCTTC. This encodes CASSAATGPYNEQFF.

The rearrangement uses TRBV11-2 and TRBJ2-7, with TRBD2 as a possible D gene (5 bases). Germline CDR1 reads SGHAT; CDR2 reads FQNNGV. The CDR3 contains 14 residues. The V and J ends lost 1 base and 2 bases respectively, with 9 bases between them. The CDR3 bases are TGTGCCAGCAGCTTAGGACTAACTACCTACGAGCAGTACTTC. It codes for CASSLGLTTYEQYF. The complete variable domain, with remaining parts taken from reference TRBV11-2 and TRBJ2-7, reads EAGVAQSPRYKIIEKRQSVAFWCNPISGHATLYWYQQILGQGPKLLIQFQNNGVVDDSQLPKDRFSAERLKGVDSTLKIQPAKLEDSAVYLCASSLGLTTYEQYFGPGTRLTVT.

The chain links TRBV27 to TRBJ2-5; 11 bases line up with TRBD2. Germline CDR1 reads MNHEY; CDR2 reads SMNVEV (reference sequence). The CDR3 spans 16 residues. J gave up 4 bases and V 3 bases, and 7 bases lay outside the gene matches. The CDR3 is CASSLGSGRAGETQYF. The CDR3 DNA sequence: TGTGCCAGCAGTTTGGGTAGCGGGAGGGCCGGAGAGACCCAGTACTTC.

The CDR3 protein is CTSSQGGLAGMQDTQYF. In nucleotides, the CDR3 is TGCACCAGCAGCCAAGGGGGACTAGCGGGGATGCAAGATACCCAGTACTTC. The gene calls are TRBV1 and TRBJ2-5; the tabulated D call, TRBD2, remains unverified against the DNA. TRBV1 is a pseudogene locus. The CDR3 has 17 residues.

The V call is TRBV2, the J call TRBJ2-7; possible D gene TRBD1, 5 bases. This CDR3 is built from 13 residues. The V gene's germline CDR1 is SNHLY and CDR2 FYNNEI. Trimming left V 6 bases short and J 1 base short, with 10 bases between. The CDR3 reads CASRQDMSYEQYF. CDR3 in DNA: TGTGCCAGCAGACAGGATATGTCCTACGAGCAGTACTTC.

The V call is TRBV10-3, the J call TRBJ2-5; 7 positions match TRBD2. The V segment lost 4 bases and the J segment 4 bases; nucleotides outside the gene matches: 3. This CDR3 has 13 amino acids. CDR1 is ENHRY, CDR2 SYGVKD, per germline. The CDR3 nucleotides read TGTGCCATCAGTGGGGAGGGAGGAGAGACCCAGTACTTC. Protein: CAISGEGGETQYF.

This clone was seen only once. The genes are TRBV4-1 and TRBJ2-1; D uncertain. Per the germline V gene, CDR1 is MGHRA and CDR2 is YSYEKL. There are 17 residues in the CDR3. V lost 0 bases to trimming and J lost 1 base, with 13 bases between them. The CDR3 nucleotides read TGCGCCAGCAGCCAAGATCGAAAGGGCGGATCCTACAATGAGCAGTTCTTC. Translating it yields CASSQDRKGGSYNEQFF.

This clone came up once. This chain uses TRBV19 with TRBJ1-1; the D gene is possibly TRBD1 (5 bases). CDR3 length: 13 amino acids. Germline CDR1 and CDR2: LNHDA and SQIVND (reference sequence). The V end lost 7 bases, the J end lost 4 bases, and 13 bases lay between the germline ends. In DNA, the CDR3 is TGTGCCAGTACGGGGGAAGCGGGCACTGAAGCTTTCTTT. It translates to CASTGEAGTEAFF.

There are a few counts of this clone. The chain is built from TRBV7-2 and TRBJ2-4; the D gene could be TRBD1 or TRBD2 (7 bases each). V lost 5 bases, J lost 13 bases, and 18 bases lay in between. Germline-derived CDR1 and CDR2 are SGHTA and FQGNSA. The CDR3 is made up of 13 amino acids. CDR3 amino acids: CASSGGGDRGQYF. CDR3 bases: TGTGCCAGCAGCGGTGGGGGGGACAGAGGCCAGTACTTC. Supplemented by reference TRBV7-2 and TRBJ2-4, the full variable domain reads GAGVSQSPSNKVTEKGKDVELRCDPISGHTALYWYRQSLGQGLEFLIYFQGNSAPDKSGLPSDRFSAERTGGSVSTLTIQRTQQEDSAVYLCASSGGGDRGQYFGAGTRLSVL.

The chain has TRBV7-2 and TRBJ2-2; the D is unclear. The V gene lost 7 bases and the J gene lost 2 bases, with 11 bases spanning the gap. The germline gives CDR1 SGHTA, CDR2 FQGNSA. The CDR3 contains 14 residues. The CDR3 reads CASTRVGNTGELFF. CDR3 in DNA: TGTGCCAGCACCCGGGTCGGAAACACCGGGGAGCTGTTTTTT.

This clone appeared a single time. The V call is TRBV6-5, the J call TRBJ2-3, with D unclear. Germline V gene sequence: CDR1 MNHEY, CDR2 SVGAGI. The CDR3 sequence is 11 residues long. V was trimmed by 5 bases and J by 6 bases, leaving 6 bases between them. The CDR3 protein is CASSDRDTQYF. CDR3 sequence (DNA): TGTGCCAGCAGTGACCGGGATACGCAGTATTTT.

This chain connects TRBV29-1 to TRBJ1-1; tentative D call: TRBD1 (6 bases). Germline assignment: CDR1 SQVTM and CDR2 ANQGSEA. CDR3 size: 13 residues. The V end was cut by 5 bases, the J end by 0 bases, with 10 bases between. The CDR3 region has the DNA TGCAGCGTTCTGACAGGTATGAACACTGAAGCTTTCTTT. As protein: CSVLTGMNTEAFF.

The chain employs TRBV21-1 and TRBJ2-3; the DNA was not compared with TRBD1, the D call given in the table. TRBV21-1 is shown as a pseudogene. The CDR3 runs to 16 residues. CDR3: CASSKETGGVTDTQYF. The CDR3, as DNA: TGTGCCAGCAGCAAAGAGACAGGGGGGGTAACAGATACGCAGTATTTT.

This rearrangement joins TRBV30 to TRBJ2-7; maybe TRBD1 (6 bases). Germline CDR1 and CDR2: GTSNPN and SVGIG (reference sequence). V lost 0 bases and J lost 0, with 12 bases in between. The CDR3 sequence is 15 residues long. The CDR3 region has the DNA TGTGCCTGGAGTGTGGGGACAAGGGGCTCCTACGAGCAGTACTTC. Translation gives CAWSVGTRGSYEQYF.